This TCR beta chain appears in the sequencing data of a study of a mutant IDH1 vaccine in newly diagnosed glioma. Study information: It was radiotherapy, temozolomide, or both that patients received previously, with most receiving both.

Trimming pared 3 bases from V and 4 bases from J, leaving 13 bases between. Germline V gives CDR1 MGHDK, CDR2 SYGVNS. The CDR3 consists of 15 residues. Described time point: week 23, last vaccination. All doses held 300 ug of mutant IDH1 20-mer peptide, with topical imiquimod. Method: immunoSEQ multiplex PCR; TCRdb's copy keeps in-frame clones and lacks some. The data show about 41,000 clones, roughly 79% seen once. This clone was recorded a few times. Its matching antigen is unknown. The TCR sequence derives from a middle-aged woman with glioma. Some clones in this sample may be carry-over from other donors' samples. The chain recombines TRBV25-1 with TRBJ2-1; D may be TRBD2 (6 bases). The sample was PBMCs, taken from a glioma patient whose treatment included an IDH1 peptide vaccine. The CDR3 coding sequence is TGTGCCAGCAGTGAGACGAGGGAGGCTTACAATGAGCAGTTCTTC. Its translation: CASSETREAYNEQFF.